Each of the 2 T cell receptor beta chains below was sequenced from the same sample in a study of T cell repertoires in aging, cancer and after chemotherapy. The template was genomic DNA from peripheral blood, not RNA. Rearranged V-D-J TRB sequences were amplified with a mixed TRB-A/B primer pool. Via MiXCR, TCRdb re-called the multiplex PCR reads, giving one row per CDR3 protein. Among under 700 distinct CDR3 sequences listed, roughly 21% were seen once. Sequencing input: blood. These receptors were taken from a human donor with a solid tumor.

This clonotype is medium-sized. The chain links TRBV27 to TRBJ1-3; tentatively, D is TRBD1 (5 bases). From germline, CDR1 is MNHEY and CDR2 SMNVEV (reference sequence). The CDR3 covers 13 residues. Trimming shortened V by 5 bases and J by 2 bases, and 7 bases separated the two germline ends. CDR3 nucleotide sequence: TGTGCCAGCAGTGGGGGGACTGGAAACACCATATATTTT. Protein: CASSGGTGNTIYF.

This clonotype was observed once. A clone one base away is much larger, so this may be a read error. This chain uses TRBV4-3 with TRBJ2-7; no definite D call. The CDR3 is 14 amino acids. From germline, CDR1 is LGHNA and CDR2 YSLEER. Written as DNA, the CDR3 is TGCGTCAGCAGCCAAGATAGATCCTCCTACGAGCAGTACTTC. It yields the protein CVSSQDRSSYEQYF.